This T cell receptor (beta chain) appears in the sequencing data of a study of CD8+CD57+ T cells in acquired aplastic anemia. Regarding the study as a whole: Some 28 CD8+ CDR3 sequences occurred in both the patients and the controls. Patients and controls had CD8+ Simpson's diversity values that were not significantly distinct.

Investigators profiled TCR beta VDJ and CDR3 from genomic DNA template. TCRdb itself ran the reads through MiXCR, one entry per CDR3 protein. The data hold over 40,000 distinct CDR3 sequences, with roughly 69% observed a single time. The ends were cut back, 3 bases at V and 2 bases at J, with 17 bases in the middle. This CDR3 region has 16 residues. The germline V gene encodes CDR1 LNHDA and CDR2 SQIVND (reference sequence). This clonotype is termed medium-sized. The antigen remains unidentified. The TCR comes from a human donor in good health, serving as a control. Sequences were obtained from sorted CD4+, CD8+, or CD8+CD57+ T cells (not recorded which) from PBMCs. This chain uses TRBV19 with TRBJ2-7; maybe TRBD2 (6 bases). The CDR3 region has the DNA TGTGCCAGTAGTATTCGGGACTCACAGCCGACCTACGAGCAGTACTTC. Protein product: CASSIRDSQPTYEQYF.